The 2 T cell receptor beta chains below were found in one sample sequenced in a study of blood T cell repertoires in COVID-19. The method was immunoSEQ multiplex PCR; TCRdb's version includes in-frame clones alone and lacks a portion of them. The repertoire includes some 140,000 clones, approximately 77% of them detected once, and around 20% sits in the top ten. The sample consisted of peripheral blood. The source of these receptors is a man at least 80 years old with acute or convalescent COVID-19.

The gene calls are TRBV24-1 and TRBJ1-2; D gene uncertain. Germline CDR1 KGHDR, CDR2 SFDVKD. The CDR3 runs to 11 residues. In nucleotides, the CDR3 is TGTGGACGGGAGCCCTTTTATGGCTACACCTTC. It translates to CGREPFYGYTF.

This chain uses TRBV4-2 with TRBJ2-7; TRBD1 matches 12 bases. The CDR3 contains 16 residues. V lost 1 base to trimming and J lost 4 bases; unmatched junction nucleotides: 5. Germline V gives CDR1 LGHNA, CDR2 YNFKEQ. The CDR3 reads CASSQVGTGGMYEQYF. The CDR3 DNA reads TGTGCCAGCAGCCAAGTGGGGACAGGGGGCATGTACGAGCAGTACTTC.